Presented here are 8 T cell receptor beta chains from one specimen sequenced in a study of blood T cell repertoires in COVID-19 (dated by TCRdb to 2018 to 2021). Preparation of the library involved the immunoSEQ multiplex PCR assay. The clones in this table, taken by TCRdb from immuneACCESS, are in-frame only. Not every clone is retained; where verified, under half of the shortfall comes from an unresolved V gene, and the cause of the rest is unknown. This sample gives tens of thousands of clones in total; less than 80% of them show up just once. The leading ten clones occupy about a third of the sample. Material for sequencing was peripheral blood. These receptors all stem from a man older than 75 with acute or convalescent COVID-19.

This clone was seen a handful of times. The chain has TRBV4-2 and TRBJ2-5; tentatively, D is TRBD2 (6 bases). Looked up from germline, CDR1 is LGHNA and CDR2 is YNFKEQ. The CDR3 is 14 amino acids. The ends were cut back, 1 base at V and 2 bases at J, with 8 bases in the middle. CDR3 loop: CASSQGDSQETQYF. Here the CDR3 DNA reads TGTGCCAGCAGCCAAGGGGACTCACAAGAGACCCAGTACTTC.

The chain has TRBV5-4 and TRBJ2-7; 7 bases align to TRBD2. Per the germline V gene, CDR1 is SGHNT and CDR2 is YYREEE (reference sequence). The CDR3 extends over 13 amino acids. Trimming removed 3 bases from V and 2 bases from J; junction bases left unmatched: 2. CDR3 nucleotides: TGTGCCAGCAGCTACCGGGGGGCCTACGAGCAGTACTTC. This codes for CASSYRGAYEQYF.

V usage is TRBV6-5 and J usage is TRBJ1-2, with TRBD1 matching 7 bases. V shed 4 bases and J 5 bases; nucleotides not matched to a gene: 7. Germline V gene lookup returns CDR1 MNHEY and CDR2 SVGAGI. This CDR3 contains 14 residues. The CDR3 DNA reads TGTGCCAGCAGTTCCCTGACAGGGAGGTATGGCTACACCTTC. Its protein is CASSSLTGRYGYTF.

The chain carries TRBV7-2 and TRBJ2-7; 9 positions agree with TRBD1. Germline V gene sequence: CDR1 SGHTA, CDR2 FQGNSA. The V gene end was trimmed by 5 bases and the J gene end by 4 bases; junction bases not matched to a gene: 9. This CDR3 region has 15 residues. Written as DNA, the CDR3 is TGTGCCAGCAGCCTATCGGGACAGGGCATGTACGAGCAGTACTTC. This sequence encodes CASSLSGQGMYEQYF.

The CDR3: CASSLLQGQETQYF. The CDR3 nucleotides read TGTGCCAGCAGTTTATTGCAGGGTCAAGAGACCCAGTACTTC. This rearrangement joins TRBV28 to TRBJ2-5; perhaps TRBD1 as D (5 bases). The CDR3 is made up of 14 amino acids. Trimming cost V 1 base and J 2 bases, with 8 bases left between them. Germline CDR1 is MDHEN and CDR2 is SYDVKM.

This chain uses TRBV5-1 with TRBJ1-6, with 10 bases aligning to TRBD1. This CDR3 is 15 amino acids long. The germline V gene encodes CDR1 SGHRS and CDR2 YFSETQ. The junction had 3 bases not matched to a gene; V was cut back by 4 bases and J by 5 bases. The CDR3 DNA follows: TGCGCCAGCAGCCAGACAGGGGGCAATAATTCACCCCTCCACTTT. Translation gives CASSQTGGNNSPLHF.

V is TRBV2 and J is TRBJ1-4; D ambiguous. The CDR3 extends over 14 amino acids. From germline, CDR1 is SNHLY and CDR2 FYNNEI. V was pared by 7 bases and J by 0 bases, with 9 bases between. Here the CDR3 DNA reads TGTGCCAGCAAAGAGGGTGCAACTAATGAAAAACTGTTTTTT. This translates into CASKEGATNEKLFF.

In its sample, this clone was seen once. The CDR3 protein is CASSSLRDSVNSPLHF. The CDR3, as DNA: TGTGCCAGCAGCTCACTCCGGGACAGCGTCAATTCACCCCTCCACTTT. V is TRBV7-9 and J is TRBJ1-6; 7 bases line up with TRBD1. V dropped 4 bases and J dropped 7; count of bases not matched to a gene: 10. Per the germline V gene, CDR1 is SEHNR and CDR2 is FQNEAQ (reference sequence). The CDR3 has 16 residues.